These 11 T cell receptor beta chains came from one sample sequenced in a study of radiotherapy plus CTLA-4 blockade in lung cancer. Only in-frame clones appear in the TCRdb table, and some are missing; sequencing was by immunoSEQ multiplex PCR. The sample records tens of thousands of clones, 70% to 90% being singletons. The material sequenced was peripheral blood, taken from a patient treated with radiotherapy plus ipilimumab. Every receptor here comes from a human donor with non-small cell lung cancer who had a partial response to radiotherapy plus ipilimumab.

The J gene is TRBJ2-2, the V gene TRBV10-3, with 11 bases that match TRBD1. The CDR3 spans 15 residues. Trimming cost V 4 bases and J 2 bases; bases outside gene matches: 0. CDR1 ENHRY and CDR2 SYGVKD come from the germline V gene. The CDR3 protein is CAISGTGGNTGELFF. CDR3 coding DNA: TGTGCCATCAGTGGGACAGGGGGCAACACCGGGGAGCTGTTTTTT.

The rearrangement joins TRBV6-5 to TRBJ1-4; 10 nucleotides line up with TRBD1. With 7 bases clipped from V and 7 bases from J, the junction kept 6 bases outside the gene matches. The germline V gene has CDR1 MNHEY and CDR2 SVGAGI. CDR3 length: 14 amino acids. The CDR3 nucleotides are TGTGCCAGCATAAGACAGGGGGCCTTTGAAAAACTGTTTTTT. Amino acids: CASIRQGAFEKLFF.

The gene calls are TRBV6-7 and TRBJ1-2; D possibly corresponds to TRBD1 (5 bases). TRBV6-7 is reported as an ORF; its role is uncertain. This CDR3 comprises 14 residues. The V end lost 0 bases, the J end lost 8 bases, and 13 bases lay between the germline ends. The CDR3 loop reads CASSYSLVGEGYTF. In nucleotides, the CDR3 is TGTGCCAGCAGTTACTCCCTGGTAGGGGAAGGCTACACCTTC.

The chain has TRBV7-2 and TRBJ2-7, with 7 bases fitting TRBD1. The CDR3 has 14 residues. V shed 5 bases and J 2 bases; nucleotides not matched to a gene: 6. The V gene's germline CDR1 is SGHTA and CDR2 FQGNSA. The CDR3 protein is CASSKRDRTYEQYF. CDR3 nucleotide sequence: TGTGCCAGCAGCAAACGGGACAGAACCTACGAGCAGTACTTC.

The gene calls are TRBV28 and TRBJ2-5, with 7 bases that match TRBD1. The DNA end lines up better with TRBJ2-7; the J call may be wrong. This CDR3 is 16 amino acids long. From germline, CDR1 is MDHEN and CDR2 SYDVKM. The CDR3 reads CASSLTQDRPFGEQYF. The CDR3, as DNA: TGTGCCAGCAGTTTAACCCAGGACAGGCCCTTTGGCGAGCAGTACTTC.

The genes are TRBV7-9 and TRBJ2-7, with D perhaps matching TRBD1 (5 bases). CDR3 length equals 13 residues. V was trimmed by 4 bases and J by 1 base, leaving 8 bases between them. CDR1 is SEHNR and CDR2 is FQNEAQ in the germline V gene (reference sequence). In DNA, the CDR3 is TGTGCCAGCAGCTCGCAGGGTTCCTACGAGCAGTACGTC. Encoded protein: CASSSQGSYEQYV.

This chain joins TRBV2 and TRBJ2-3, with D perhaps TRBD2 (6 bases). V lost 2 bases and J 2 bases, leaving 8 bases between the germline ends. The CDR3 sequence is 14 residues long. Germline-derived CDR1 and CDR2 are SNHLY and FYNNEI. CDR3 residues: CASSEPGATDTQYF. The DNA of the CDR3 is TGTGCCAGCAGTGAACCGGGAGCCACAGATACGCAGTATTTT.

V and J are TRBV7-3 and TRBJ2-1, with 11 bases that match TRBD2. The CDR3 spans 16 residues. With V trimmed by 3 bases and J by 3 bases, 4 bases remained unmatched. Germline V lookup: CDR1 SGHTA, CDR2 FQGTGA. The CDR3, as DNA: TGTGCCAGCAGCTTGAAGGGACTAGCGGACTACAATGAGCAGTTCTTC. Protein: CASSLKGLADYNEQFF.

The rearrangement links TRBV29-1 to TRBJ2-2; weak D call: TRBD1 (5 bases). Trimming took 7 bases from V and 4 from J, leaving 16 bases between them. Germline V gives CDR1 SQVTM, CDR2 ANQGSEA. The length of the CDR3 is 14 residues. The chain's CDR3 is CSASKGVGTGELFF. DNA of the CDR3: TGCAGCGCGTCGAAAGGGGTTGGCACCGGGGAGCTGTTTTTT.

The CDR3 region has the DNA TGCGCCAGCAGCCCCGGGACTAGCGGGAGGGGATACAATGAGCAGTTCTTC. As protein: CASSPGTSGRGYNEQFF. The chain employs TRBV5-1 and TRBJ2-1; 16 bases map to TRBD2. The CDR3 consists of 17 residues. CDR1 is SGHRS and CDR2 is YFSETQ in the germline V gene. The trim removed 4 bases at V and 4 bases at J, leaving 5 bases unmatched.

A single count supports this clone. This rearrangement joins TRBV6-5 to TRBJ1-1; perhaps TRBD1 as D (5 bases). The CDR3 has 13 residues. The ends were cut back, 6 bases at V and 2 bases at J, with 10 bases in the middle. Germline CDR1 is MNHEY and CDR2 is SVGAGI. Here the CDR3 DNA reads TGTGCCAGCAGCTTGACAGACAACACTGAAGCTTTCTTT. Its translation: CASSLTDNTEAFF.